This entry is about one TCR beta chain. How the authors handled the data: Quantification of nucleated cells was approximated via reference gene primer amplification. Data came from immunoSEQ multiplex PCR; TCRdb stores just in-frame clones and leaves some out. That table is the source of V, J and clone size, and D and trimming were worked out from the DNA. The sample shows about 240,000 clones, 70% to 75% of them seen only once. The data are from a study of blood T cell repertoires in COVID-19. Germline values: CDR1 LNHDA, CDR2 SQIVND (reference sequence). This CDR3 is built from 14 residues. Between the trimmed V and J ends, which lost 3 bases and 0 bases, there was a span of 8 bases.

This chain uses TRBV19 with TRBJ1-1; D call uncertain. Sequencing used peripheral blood. The origin of this receptor is a woman older than 75 with acute or convalescent COVID-19. The CDR3 DNA reads TGTGCCAGTAGTATCTCGGTGGTGAACACTGAAGCTTTCTTT. Translating gives CASSISVVNTEAFF.